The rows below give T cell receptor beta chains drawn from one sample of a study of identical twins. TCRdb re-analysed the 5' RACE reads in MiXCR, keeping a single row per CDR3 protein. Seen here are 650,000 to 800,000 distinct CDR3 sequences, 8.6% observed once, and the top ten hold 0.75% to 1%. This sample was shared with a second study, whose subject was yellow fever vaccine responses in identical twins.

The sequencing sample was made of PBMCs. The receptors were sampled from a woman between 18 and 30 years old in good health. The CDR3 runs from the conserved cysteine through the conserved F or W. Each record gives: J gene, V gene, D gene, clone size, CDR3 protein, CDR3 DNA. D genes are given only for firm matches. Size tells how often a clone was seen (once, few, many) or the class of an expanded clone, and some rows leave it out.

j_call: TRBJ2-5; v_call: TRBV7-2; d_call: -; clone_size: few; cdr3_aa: CASSPGAQTTQYF; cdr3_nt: TGTGCCAGCAGCCCCGGGGCCCAAACGACCCAGTACTTC
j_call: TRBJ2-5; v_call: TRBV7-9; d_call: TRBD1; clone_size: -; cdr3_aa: CASSYPGQGSEETQYF; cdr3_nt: TGTGCCAGCAGCTACCCCGGACAGGGGTCAGAAGAGACCCAGTACTTC
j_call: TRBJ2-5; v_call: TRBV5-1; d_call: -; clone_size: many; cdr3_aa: CASSLNPRETQYF; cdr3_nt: TGCGCCAGCAGCTTAAACCCTCGGGAGACCCAGTACTTC
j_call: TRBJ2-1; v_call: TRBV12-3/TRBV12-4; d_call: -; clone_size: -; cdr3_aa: CASSLKLADFYNEQFF; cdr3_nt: TGTGCCAGCAGCCTGAAACTAGCAGACTTCTACAATGAGCAGTTCTTC
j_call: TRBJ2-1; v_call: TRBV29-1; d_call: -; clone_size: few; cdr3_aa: CSVDGDSINEQFF; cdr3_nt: TGCAGCGTTGATGGTGACTCAATCAATGAGCAGTTCTTC
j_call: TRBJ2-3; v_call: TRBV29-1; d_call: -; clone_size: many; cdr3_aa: CSVVPNTDTQYF; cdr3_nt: TGCAGCGTTGTACCCAACACAGATACGCAGTATTTT
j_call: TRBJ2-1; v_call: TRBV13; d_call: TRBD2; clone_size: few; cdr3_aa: CASSLSGNSYNEQFF; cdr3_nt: TGTGCCAGCAGCCTGAGCGGGAACTCCTACAATGAGCAGTTCTTC
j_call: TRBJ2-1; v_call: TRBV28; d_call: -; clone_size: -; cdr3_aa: CATRDSSLNEQFF; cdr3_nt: TGTGCCACCAGGGACTCGTCTTTGAATGAGCAGTTCTTC
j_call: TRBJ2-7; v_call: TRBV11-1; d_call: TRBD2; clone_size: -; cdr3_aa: CASSLAVWLAGGQGPYEQYF; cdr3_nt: TGTGCCAGCAGCTTAGCCGTTTGGCTAGCGGGAGGGCAAGGTCCCTACGAGCAGTACTTC
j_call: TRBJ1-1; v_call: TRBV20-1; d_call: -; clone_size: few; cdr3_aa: CSAREERILNTEAFF; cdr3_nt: TGCAGTGCTAGAGAGGAGAGGATTCTGAACACTGAAGCTTTCTTT
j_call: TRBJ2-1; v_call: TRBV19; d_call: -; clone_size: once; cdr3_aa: CASSMVQGSYNEQFF; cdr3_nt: TGTGCCAGTAGTATGGTGCAGGGGTCCTACAATGAGCAGTTCTTC
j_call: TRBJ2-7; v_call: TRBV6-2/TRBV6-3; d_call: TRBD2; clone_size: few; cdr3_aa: CASTGSGTYEQYF; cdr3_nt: TGTGCCAGCACGGGTAGCGGGACCTACGAGCAGTACTTC
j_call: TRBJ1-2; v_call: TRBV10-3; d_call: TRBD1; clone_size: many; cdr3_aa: CAIREGTGSNYGYTF; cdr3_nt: TGTGCCATCAGAGAAGGGACAGGGAGTAACTATGGCTACACCTTC
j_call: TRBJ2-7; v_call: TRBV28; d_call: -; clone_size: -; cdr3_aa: CASSLRWEQYF; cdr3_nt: TGTGCCAGCAGTTTAAGGTGGGAGCAGTACTTC
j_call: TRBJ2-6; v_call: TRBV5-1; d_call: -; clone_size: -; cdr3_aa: CASSRDPRSGANVLTF; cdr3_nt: TGCGCCAGCAGCCGGGATCCGCGCTCTGGGGCCAACGTCCTGACTTTC
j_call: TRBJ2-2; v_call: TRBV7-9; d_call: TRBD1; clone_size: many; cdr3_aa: CASSLFLGQPVELFF; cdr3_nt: TGTGCCAGCAGCTTATTTCTGGGACAGCCTGTGGAGCTGTTTTTT
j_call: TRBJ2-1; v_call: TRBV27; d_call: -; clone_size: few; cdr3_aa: CASSYLGPPSSYNEQFF; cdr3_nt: TGTGCCAGCAGTTATTTGGGGCCCCCTAGCTCCTACAATGAGCAGTTCTTC
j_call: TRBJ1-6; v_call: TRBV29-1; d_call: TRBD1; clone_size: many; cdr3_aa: CSPGQGDSPLHF; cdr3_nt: TGCAGCCCGGGACAGGGGGATTCACCCCTCCACTTT
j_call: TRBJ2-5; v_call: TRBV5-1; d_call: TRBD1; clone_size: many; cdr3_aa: CASSRPGQMNQETQYF; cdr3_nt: TGCGCCAGCAGTCGTCCGGGACAGATGAACCAAGAGACCCAGTACTTC
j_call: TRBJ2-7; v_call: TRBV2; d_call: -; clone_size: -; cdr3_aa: CASSVVGGQYF; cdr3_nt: TGTGCCAGCAGTGTGGTCGGGGGGCAGTACTTC
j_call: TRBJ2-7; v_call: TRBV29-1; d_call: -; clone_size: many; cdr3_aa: CSVVTDRSYEQYF; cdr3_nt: TGCAGCGTTGTTACGGACAGATCCTACGAGCAGTACTTC
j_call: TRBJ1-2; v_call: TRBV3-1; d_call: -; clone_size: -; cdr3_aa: CASSQIQDWGYTF; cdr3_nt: TGTGCCAGCAGCCAAATCCAGGACTGGGGCTACACCTTC
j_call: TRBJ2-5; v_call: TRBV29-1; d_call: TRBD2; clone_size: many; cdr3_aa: CSAEGTSGLETQYF; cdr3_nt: TGCAGCGCCGAAGGGACTAGCGGGTTAGAGACCCAGTACTTC
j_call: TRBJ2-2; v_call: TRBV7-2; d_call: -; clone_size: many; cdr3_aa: CASSSGMNTGELFF; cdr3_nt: TGTGCCAGCAGCTCCGGAATGAACACCGGGGAGCTGTTTTTT
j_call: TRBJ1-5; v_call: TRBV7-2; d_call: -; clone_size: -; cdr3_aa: CASSTRRDGQPQHF; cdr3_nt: TGTGCCAGCAGCACCCGCAGGGACGGCCAGCCCCAGCATTTT
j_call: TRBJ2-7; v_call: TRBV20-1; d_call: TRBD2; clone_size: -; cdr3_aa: CSARRLAVYEQYF; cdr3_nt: TGCAGTGCTAGACGACTAGCGGTCTACGAGCAGTACTTC
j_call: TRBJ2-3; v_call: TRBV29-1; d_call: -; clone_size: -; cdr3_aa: CSVEERPDTQYF; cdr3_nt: TGCAGCGTTGAGGAGCGCCCAGATACGCAGTATTTT
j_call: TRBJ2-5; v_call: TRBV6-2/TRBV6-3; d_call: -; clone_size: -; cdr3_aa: CASSKRKNQETQYF; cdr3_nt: TGTGCCAGCAGCAAACGGAAAAACCAAGAGACCCAGTACTTC
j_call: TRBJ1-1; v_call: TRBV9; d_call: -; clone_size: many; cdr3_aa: CASSVIPDRAGGAFF; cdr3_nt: TGTGCCAGCAGCGTAATCCCGGACAGAGCGGGTGGAGCTTTCTTT
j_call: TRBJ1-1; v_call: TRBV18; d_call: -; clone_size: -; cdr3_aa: CASSPNRVSEAFF; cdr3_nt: TGTGCCAGCTCGCCCAACAGGGTCAGTGAAGCTTTCTTT
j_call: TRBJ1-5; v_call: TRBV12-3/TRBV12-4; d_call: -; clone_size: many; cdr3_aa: CASSLGLGRTNQPQHF; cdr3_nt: TGTGCCAGCAGTTTAGGACTAGGACGGACGAATCAGCCCCAGCATTTT
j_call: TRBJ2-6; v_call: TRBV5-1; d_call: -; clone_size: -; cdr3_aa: CASSLVPKVTSGANVLTF; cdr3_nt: TGCGCCAGCAGCTTGGTTCCAAAAGTTACCTCTGGGGCCAACGTCCTGACTTTC
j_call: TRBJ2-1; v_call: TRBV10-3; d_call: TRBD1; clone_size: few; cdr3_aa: CAIRPDRVGEQFF; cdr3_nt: TGTGCCATCAGACCAGACAGGGTAGGCGAGCAGTTCTTC
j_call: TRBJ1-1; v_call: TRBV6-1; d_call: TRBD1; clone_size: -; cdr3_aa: CASSTIDRGNRAFF; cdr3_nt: TGTGCCAGCAGTACGATAGACAGGGGGAATCGAGCTTTCTTT